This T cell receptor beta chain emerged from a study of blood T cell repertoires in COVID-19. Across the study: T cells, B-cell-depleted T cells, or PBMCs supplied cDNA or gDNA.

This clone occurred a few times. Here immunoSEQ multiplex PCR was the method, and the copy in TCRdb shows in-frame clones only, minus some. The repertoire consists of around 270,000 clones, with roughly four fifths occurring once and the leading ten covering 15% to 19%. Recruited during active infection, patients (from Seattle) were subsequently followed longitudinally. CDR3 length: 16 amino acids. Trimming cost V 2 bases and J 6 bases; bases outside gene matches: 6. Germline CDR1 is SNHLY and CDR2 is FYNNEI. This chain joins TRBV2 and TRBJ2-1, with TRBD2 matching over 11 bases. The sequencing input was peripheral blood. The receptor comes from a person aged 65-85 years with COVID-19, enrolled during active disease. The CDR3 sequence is CASSELAGGPGNEQFF. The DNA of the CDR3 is TGTGCCAGCAGTGAATTAGCGGGAGGGCCAGGCAATGAGCAGTTCTTC.